This TCR beta chain was identified in a study of monozygotic twins with inflammatory bowel disease. This CDR3 has 16 amino acids. CDR1 is SNHLY, CDR2 FYNNEI, per germline. Template switching incorporated UMIs with a 6-nucleotide sample barcode. cDNA for TCRalpha and TCRbeta was amplified by nested PCRs of about 17 then 9 cycles. One entry per CDR3 protein, without DNA, is what TCRdb gives after re-calling the 5' RACE reads. This sample's clone table lists 200,000 to 250,000 distinct CDR3 sequences. Turning to this clonotype: Antigen: not known.

General study results and limits: Twins classed as concordant or discordant showed no difference in repertoire similarity, possibly from limited power. Reduced clonotype sharing with other individuals was observed in IBD patients relative to healthy twins, especially with disease activity.

The source of this sequence is a human donor with ulcerative colitis or Crohn's disease, or a healthy co-twin of an affected twin (not recorded which). The rearrangement uses TRBV2 and TRBJ1-2; there is no DNA to check the TCRdb D call of TRBD1. Sequenced: blood. The CDR3: CASSDWGAVANYGYTF.